The 3 T cell receptor beta chains listed next were all sequenced from one sample in a study of shared clonotypes between healthy human individuals. Here immunoSEQ multiplex PCR was the method, and the copy in TCRdb shows in-frame clones only, minus some. This table holds about 2,500,000 clones, around nine tenths found once. The specimen sequenced was naive CD4+ T cells sorted from blood. The subset was: CD45RA+ positively selected. Every receptor here comes from a young man in good health.

The chain's CDR3 is CASIGQGNEQYF. CDR3 nucleotide sequence: TGTGCCAGCATCGGACAGGGCAACGAGCAGTACTTC. V usage is TRBV5-6 and J usage is TRBJ2-7; TRBD1 matches at 8 bases. V lost 6 bases to trimming and J lost 5 bases; unmatched junction nucleotides: 4. The germline V gene encodes CDR1 SGHDT and CDR2 YYEEEE. The CDR3 has 12 amino acids.

This sequence joins TRBV19 and TRBJ2-3; 12 nucleotides align to TRBD2. There are 13 residues in the CDR3. With 7 bases clipped from V and 8 bases from J, the junction kept 4 bases outside the gene matches. Per germline, CDR1 LNHDA and CDR2 SQIVND (reference sequence). CDR3 residues: CASMSSGRATQYF. The CDR3 coding sequence is TGTGCCAGTATGTCTAGCGGGAGGGCTACGCAGTATTTT.

The chain has TRBV9 and TRBJ1-2; D ambiguous. Trimming stripped 0 bases from V and 5 bases from J, with 17 bases between. This CDR3 contains 16 residues. CDR1 and CDR2 from the germline V gene are SGDLS and YYNGEE. The CDR3 nucleotides are TGTGCCAGCAGCGTAGACCCTAACACCCTTGGGTATGGCTACACCTTC. It yields the protein CASSVDPNTLGYGYTF.